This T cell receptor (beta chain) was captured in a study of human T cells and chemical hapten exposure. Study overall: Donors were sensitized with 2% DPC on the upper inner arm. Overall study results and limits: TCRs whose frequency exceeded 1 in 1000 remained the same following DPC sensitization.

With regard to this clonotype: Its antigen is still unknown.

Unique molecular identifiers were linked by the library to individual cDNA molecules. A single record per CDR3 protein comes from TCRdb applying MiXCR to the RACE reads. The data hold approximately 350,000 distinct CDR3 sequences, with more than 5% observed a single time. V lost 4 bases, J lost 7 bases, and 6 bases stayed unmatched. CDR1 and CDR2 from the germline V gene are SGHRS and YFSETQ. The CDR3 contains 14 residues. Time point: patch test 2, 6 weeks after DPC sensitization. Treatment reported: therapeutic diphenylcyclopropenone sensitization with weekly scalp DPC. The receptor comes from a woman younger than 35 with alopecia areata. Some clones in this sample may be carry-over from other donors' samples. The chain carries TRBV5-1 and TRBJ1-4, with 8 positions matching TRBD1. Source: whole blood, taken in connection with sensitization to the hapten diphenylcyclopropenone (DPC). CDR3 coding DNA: TGCGCCAGCAGCCCAGGGGGCGTCGCTGAAAAACTGTTTTTT. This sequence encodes CASSPGGVAEKLFF.